This entry describes one TCR beta chain. Here immunoSEQ multiplex PCR was the method, and the copy in TCRdb shows in-frame clones only, minus some. Here the sample spans 2 million to 3 million clones, roughly 92% being singletons. The sample belongs to a study of shared clonotypes between healthy human individuals. Study-level information: Per donor, three plates held CD4 naive cells, three held CD4 memory, two held CD8 naive and one held CD8 memory.

The V segment lost 4 bases and the J segment 4 bases; nucleotides outside the gene matches: 5. The CDR3 covers 15 residues. Germline lookup yields CDR1 SNHLY and CDR2 FYNNEI. Sequenced input: naive CD4+ T cells sorted from blood. Subset specified: CD45RA+ positively selected. The chain joins TRBV2 to TRBJ2-2, with 8 bases matching TRBD1. The clonotype was recovered from a man aged 18-30 years in good health. CDR3 in amino acids: CASSAVTGVTGELFF. CDR3 coding DNA: TGTGCCAGCAGTGCTGTGACAGGGGTCACCGGGGAGCTGTTTTTT.